This T cell receptor beta chain was observed in a study of beta chain bispecific antibodies for T cell cancers. Study background: TRBV sequencing of surviving healthy T cells measured each family's depletion. Study-wide points: Most targeted TRBV signal came from the leukemia cell line cells, not normal T cells.

By share of the sample, this clonotype is medium-sized (0.01 to 0.1%). Its antigen is undetermined. TCRdb re-analysed the 5' RACE reads in MiXCR, keeping a single row per CDR3 protein. The sample contains 17,000 or so distinct CDR3 sequences, roughly 1.9% of which appear only once. Blood mononuclear cells were expanded for roughly 3 days using either OKT3 anti-CD3 antibody or CD3/CD28 beads. Bispecific antibody was added to roughly 50,000 normal T cells and roughly 50,000 target cells. Sample: healthy donor T cells cultured with leukemia cells. This TCR came from a human donor in good health. Some clones in this sample may be carry-over from other donors' samples.

The CDR3 loop is CASSARTGSEQYF. Here the CDR3 DNA reads TGTGCCAGCAGCGCCCGGACAGGGAGCGAGCAGTACTTC. The chain joins TRBV9 to TRBJ2-7; 8 nucleotides align to TRBD1. The CDR3 runs 13 residues. Trimming took 3 bases from V and 6 from J; bases not matched to a gene: 5. From germline, CDR1 is SGDLS and CDR2 YYNGEE.